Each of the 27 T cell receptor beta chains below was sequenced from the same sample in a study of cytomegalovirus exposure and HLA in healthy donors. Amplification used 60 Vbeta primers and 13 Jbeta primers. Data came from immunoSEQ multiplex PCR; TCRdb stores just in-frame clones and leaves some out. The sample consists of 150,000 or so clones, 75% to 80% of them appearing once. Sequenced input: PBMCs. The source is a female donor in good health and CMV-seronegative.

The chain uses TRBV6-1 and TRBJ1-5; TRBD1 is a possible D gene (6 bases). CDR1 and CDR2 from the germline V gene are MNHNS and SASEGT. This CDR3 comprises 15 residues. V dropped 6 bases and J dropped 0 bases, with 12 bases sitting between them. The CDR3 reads CASRADRTSNQPQHF. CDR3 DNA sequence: TGTGCCAGCAGGGCCGACAGGACTAGCAATCAGCCCCAGCATTTT.

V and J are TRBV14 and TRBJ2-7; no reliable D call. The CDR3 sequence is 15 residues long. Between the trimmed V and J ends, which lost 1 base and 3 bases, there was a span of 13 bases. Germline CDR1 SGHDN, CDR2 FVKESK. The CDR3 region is CASSQGRLGLYEQYF. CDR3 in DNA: TGTGCCAGCAGCCAAGGTCGACTGGGTCTCTACGAGCAGTACTTC.

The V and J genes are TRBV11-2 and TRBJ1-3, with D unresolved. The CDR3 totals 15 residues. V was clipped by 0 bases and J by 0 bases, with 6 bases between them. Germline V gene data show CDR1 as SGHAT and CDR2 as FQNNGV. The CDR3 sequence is CASSLDESSGNTIYF. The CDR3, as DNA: TGTGCCAGCAGCTTAGACGAGAGCTCTGGAAACACCATATATTTT.

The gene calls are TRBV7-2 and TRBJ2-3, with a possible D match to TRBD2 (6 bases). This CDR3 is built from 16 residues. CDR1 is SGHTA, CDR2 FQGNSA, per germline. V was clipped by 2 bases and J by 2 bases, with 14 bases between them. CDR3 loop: CASSLSSLAITDTQYF. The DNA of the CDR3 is TGTGCCAGCAGCTTAAGTAGTCTAGCGATCACAGATACGCAGTATTTT.

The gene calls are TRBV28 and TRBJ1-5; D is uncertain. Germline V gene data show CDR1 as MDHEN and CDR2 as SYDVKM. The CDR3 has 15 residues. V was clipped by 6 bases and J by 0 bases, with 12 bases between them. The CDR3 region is CASSPGSISNQPQHF. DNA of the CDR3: TGTGCCAGCAGCCCGGGTTCCATTAGCAATCAGCCCCAGCATTTT.

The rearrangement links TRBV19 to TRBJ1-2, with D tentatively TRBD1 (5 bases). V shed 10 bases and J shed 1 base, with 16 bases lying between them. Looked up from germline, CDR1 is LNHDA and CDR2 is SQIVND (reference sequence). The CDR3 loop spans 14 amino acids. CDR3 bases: TGTGCCACCTCCAGGGAACGGGTTAACTATGGCTACACCTTC. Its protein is CATSRERVNYGYTF. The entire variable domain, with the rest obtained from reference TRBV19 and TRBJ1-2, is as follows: DGGITQSPKYLFRKEGQNVTLSCEQNLNHDAMYWYRQDPGQGLRLIYYSQIVNDFQKGDIAEGYSVSREKKESFPLTVTSAQKNPTAFYLCATSRERVNYGYTFGSGTRLTVV.

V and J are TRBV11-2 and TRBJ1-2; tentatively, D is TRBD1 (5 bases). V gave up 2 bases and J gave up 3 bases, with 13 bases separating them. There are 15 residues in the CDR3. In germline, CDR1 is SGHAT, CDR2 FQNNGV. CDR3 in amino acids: CASSLIAGGDYGYTF. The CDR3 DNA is TGTGCCAGCAGCTTAATTGCGGGGGGGGACTATGGCTACACCTTC. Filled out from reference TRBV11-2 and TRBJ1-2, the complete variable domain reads EAGVAQSPRYKIIEKRQSVAFWCNPISGHATLYWYQQILGQGPKLLIQFQNNGVVDDSQLPKDRFSAERLKGVDSTLKIQPAKLEDSAVYLCASSLIAGGDYGYTFGSGTRLTVV.

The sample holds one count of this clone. As DNA, the CDR3 is TGCGCCAGCAGCTTGGGGTCACAGGGGAGGAATGGTAAAGCTTTCTTT. Protein sequence: CASSLGSQGRNGKAFF. V gene TRBV5-1 combines with J gene TRBJ1-1; TRBD1 matches at 7 bases. J was trimmed by 9 bases and V by 0 bases; bases with no gene match: 14. The CDR3 sequence is 16 residues long. Germline V gene lookup returns CDR1 SGHRS and CDR2 YFSETQ.

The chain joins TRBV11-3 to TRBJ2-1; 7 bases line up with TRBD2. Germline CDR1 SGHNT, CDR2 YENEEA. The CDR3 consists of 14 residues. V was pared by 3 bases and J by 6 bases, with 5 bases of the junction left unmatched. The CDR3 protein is CASSLRLASNEQFF. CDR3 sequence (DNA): TGTGCCAGCAGCTTGAGACTAGCTTCCAATGAGCAGTTCTTC.

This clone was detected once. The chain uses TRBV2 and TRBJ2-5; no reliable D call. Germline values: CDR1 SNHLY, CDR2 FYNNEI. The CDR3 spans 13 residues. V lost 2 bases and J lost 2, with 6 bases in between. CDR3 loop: CASSERRQETQYF. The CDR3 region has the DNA TGTGCCAGCAGTGAAAGGAGACAAGAGACCCAGTACTTC.

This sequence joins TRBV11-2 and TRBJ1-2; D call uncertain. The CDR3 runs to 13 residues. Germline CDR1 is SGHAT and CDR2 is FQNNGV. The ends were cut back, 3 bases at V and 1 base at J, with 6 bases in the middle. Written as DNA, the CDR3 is TGTGCCAGCAGCTTGCCCTATAACTATGGCTACACCTTC. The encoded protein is CASSLPYNYGYTF. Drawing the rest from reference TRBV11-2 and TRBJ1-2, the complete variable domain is EAGVAQSPRYKIIEKRQSVAFWCNPISGHATLYWYQQILGQGPKLLIQFQNNGVVDDSQLPKDRFSAERLKGVDSTLKIQPAKLEDSAVYLCASSLPYNYGYTFGSGTRLTVV.

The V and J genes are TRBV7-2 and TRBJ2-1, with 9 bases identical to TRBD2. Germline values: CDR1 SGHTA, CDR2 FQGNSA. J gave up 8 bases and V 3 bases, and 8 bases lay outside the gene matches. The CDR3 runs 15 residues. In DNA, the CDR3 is TGTGCCAGCAGCTTTGGGGGCGGGAGGGGACATGAGCAGTTCTTC. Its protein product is CASSFGGGRGHEQFF.

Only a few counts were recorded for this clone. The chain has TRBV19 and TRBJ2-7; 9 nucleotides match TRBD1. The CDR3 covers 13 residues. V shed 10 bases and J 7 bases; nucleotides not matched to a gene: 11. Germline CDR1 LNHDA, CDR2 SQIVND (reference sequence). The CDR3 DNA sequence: TGTGCCACAATCTGGGACAGGGCAGGGGAGCAGTACTTC. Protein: CATIWDRAGEQYF.

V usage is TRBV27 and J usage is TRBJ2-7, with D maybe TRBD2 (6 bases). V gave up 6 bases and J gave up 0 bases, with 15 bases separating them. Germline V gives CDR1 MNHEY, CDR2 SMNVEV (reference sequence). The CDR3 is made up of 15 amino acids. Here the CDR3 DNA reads TGTGCCAGCAGCCCTGTGTCGGGACTCTCCTACGAGCAGTACTTC. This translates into CASSPVSGLSYEQYF.

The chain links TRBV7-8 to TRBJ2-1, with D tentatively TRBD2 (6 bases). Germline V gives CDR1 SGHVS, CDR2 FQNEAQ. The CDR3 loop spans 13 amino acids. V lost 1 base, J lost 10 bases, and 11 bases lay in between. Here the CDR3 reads CASSLDGAGEQFF. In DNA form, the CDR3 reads TGTGCCAGCAGCTTAGATGGGGCGGGAGAGCAGTTCTTC. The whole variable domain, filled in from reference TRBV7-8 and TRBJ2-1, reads GAGVSQSPRYKVAKRGQDVALRCDPISGHVSLFWYQQALGQGPEFLTYFQNEAQLDKSGLPSDRFFAERPEGSVSTLKIQRTQQEDSAVYLCASSLDGAGEQFFGPGTRLTVL.

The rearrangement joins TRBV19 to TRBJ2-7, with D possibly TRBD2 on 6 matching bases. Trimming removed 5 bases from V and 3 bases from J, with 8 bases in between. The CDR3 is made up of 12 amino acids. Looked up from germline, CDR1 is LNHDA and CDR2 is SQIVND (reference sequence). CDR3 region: CASSGGYYEQYF. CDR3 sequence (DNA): TGTGCCAGTAGTGGGGGGTACTACGAGCAGTACTTC. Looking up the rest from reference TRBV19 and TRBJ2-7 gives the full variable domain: DGGITQSPKYLFRKEGQNVTLSCEQNLNHDAMYWYRQDPGQGLRLIYYSQIVNDFQKGDIAEGYSVSREKKESFPLTVTSAQKNPTAFYLCASSGGYYEQYFGPGTRLTVT.

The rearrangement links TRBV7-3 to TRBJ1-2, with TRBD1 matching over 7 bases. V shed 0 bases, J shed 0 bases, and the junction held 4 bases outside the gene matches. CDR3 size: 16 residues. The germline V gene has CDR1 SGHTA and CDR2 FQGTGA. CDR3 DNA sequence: TGTGCCAGCAGCTTAACCGCCGGGACAGCTAACTATGGCTACACCTTC. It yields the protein CASSLTAGTANYGYTF.

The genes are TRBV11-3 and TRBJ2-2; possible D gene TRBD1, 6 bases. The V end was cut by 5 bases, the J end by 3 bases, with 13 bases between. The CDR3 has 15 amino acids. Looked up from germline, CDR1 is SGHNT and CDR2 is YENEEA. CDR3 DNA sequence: TGTGCCAGCAGCCCCCGACAGGAATACACCGGGGAGCTGTTTTTT. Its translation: CASSPRQEYTGELFF.

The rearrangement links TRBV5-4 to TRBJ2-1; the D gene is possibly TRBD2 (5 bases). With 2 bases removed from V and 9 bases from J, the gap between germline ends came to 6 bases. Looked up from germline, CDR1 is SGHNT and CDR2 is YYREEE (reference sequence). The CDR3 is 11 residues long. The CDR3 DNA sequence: TGTGCCAGCAGCTTTGCGGGTGAGCAGTTCTTC. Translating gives CASSFAGEQFF.

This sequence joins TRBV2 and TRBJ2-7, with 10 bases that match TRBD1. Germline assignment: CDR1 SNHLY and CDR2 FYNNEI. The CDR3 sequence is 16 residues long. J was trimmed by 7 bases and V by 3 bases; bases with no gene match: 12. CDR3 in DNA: TGTGCCAGCAGTGATAGGGGACAGGGGAGGAGGGGGGAGCAGTACTTC. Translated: CASSDRGQGRRGEQYF.

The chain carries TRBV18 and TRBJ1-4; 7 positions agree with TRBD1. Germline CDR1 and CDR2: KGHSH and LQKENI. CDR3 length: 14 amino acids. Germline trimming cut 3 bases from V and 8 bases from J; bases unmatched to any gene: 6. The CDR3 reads CASSPTGRREKLFF. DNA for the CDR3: TGTGCCAGCTCACCGACAGGGAGAAGGGAAAAACTGTTTTTT.

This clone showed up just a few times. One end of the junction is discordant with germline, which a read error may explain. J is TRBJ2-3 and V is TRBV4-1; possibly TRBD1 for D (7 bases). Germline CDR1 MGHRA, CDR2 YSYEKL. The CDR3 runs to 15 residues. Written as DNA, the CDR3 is TGTGCCAGCAGCCAGGGGGGATCTCACGCAGATACGCAGTATTTT. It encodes CASSQGGSHADTQYF.

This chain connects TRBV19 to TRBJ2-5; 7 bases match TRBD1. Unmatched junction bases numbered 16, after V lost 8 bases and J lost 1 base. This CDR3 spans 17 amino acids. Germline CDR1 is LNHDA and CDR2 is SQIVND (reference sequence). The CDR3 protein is CASECFRGGSSQETQYF. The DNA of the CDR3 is TGTGCCAGTGAGTGCTTTCGAGGGGGCAGCAGCCAAGAGACCCAGTACTTC.

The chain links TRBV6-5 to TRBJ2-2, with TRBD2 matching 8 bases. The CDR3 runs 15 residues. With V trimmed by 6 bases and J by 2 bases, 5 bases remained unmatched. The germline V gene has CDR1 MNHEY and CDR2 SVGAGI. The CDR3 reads CASRAGGLNTGELFF. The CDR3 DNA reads TGTGCCAGCAGGGCGGGGGGACTAAACACCGGGGAGCTGTTTTTT.

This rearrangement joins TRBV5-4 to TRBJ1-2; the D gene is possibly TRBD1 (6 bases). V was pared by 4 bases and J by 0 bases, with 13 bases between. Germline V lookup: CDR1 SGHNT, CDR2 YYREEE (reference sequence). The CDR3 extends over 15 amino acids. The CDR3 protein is CASSTKTGANYGYTF. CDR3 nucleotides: TGTGCCAGCAGCACAAAGACAGGCGCTAACTATGGCTACACCTTC.

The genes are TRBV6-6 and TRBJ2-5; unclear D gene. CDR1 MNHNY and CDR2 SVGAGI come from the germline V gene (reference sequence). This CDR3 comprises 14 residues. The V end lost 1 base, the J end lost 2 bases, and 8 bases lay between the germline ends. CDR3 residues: CASSYYQTQETQYF. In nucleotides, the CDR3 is TGTGCCAGCAGTTACTACCAAACTCAAGAGACCCAGTACTTC.

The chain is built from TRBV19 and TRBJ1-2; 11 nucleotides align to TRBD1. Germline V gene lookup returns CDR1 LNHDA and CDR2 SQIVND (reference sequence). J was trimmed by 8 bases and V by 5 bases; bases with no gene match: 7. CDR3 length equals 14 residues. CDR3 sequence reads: CASSLGQGAEGYTF. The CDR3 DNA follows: TGTGCCAGTAGTCTCGGACAGGGGGCGGAAGGCTACACCTTC.